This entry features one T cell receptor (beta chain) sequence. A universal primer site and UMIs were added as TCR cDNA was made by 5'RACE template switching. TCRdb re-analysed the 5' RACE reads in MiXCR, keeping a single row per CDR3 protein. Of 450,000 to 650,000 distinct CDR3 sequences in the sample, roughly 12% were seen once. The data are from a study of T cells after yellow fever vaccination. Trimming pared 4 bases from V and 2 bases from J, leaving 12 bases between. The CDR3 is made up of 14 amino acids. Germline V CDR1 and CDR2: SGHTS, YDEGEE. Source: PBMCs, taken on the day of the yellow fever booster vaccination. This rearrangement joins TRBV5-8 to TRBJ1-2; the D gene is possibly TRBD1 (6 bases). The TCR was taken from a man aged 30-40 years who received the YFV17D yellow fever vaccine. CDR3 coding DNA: TGTGCCAGCAGCCAGACAGGATCCAACTATGGCTACACCTTC. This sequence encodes CASSQTGSNYGYTF. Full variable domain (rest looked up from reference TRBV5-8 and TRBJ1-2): EAGVTQSPTHLIKTRGQQATLRCSPISGHTSVYWYQQALGLGLQFLLWYDEGEERNRGNFPPRFSGRQFPNYSSELNVNALELEDSALYLCASSQTGSNYGYTFGSGTRLTVV.